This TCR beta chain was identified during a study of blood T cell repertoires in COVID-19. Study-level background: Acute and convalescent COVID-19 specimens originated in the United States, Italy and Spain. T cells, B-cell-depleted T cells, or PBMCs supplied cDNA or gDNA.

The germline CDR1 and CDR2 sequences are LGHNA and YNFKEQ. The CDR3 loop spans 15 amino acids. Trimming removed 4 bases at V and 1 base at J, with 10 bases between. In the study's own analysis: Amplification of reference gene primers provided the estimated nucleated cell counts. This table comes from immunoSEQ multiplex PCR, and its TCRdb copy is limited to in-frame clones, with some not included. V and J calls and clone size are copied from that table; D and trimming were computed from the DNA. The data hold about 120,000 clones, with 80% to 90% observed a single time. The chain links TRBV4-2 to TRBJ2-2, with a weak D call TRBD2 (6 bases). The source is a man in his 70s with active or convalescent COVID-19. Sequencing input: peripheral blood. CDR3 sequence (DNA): TGTGCCAGCAGCCTGAGGCGGGAGAACACCGGGGAGCTGTTTTTT. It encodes CASSLRRENTGELFF.